A single sample is the source of the 13 T cell receptor beta chains below, sequenced in a study of OX40 agonist ivuxolimab in advanced cancers. Some clones are missing from TCRdb's copy, which holds only in-frame ones; the method was immunoSEQ multiplex PCR. Of 80,000 to 95,000 clones in the sample, 70% to 90% were seen once. This specimen consisted of CD4+ or CD8+ T cells sorted from blood, obtained in a trial of the OX40 agonist ivuxolimab. The receptor source for this set is an adult with an advanced solid tumor such as melanoma, head and neck, liver or kidney cancer.

This chain connects TRBV29-1 to TRBJ1-2, with D hard to call. With 4 bases removed from V and 2 bases from J, the gap between germline ends came to 20 bases. The germline CDR1 and CDR2 sequences are SQVTM and ANQGSEA. The CDR3 length is 16 residues. The DNA of the CDR3 is TGCAGCGTTGGGGTGGACGAGCTGAGCCGGAACTATGGCTACACCTTC. Protein: CSVGVDELSRNYGYTF.

The chain couples TRBV6-1 to TRBJ1-1; 9 bases map to TRBD1. The CDR3 covers 14 residues. Germline CDR1 reads MNHNS; CDR2 reads SASEGT. V shed 5 bases and J 7 bases; nucleotides not matched to a gene: 8. This chain's CDR3 is CASSWDRETGEAFF. The CDR3 DNA is TGTGCCAGCAGTTGGGACAGGGAGACTGGTGAAGCTTTCTTT.

The rearrangement links TRBV7-2 to TRBJ2-5, with TRBD2 matching 8 bases. Germline V gene lookup returns CDR1 SGHTA and CDR2 FQGNSA. The length of the CDR3 is 15 residues. The J segment lost 7 bases and the V segment lost 5 bases, leaving 12 bases of the junction unmatched. CDR3 sequence: CASSPRVAGRGTQYF. CDR3 DNA sequence: TGTGCCAGCAGCCCTCGCGTAGCGGGGAGAGGGACCCAGTACTTC.

The gene calls are TRBV7-2 and TRBJ1-4; TRBD1 might be the D (5 bases). The germline V and J ends were trimmed by 2 bases and 4 bases, with 14 bases remaining between them. Germline CDR1 is SGHTA and CDR2 is FQGNSA. This CDR3 region has 16 residues. The CDR3 protein is CASSLNRMDHNEKLFF. CDR3 in DNA: TGTGCCAGCAGCTTAAACAGGATGGACCATAATGAAAAACTGTTTTTT.

For the CDR3, the DNA is TGTGCCAGTAGGGGACAGGGGGTGAATGAGCAGTTCTTC. This gives the protein CASRGQGVNEQFF. The chain employs TRBV19 and TRBJ2-1; TRBD1 matches 11 bases. Germline V gene lookup returns CDR1 LNHDA and CDR2 SQIVND (reference sequence). The CDR3 is made up of 13 amino acids. V was pared by 6 bases and J by 7 bases, with 2 bases of the junction left unmatched.

The rearrangement links TRBV27 to TRBJ1-5; D is unclear. This CDR3 comprises 17 residues. Germline CDR1 and CDR2: MNHEY and SMNVEV (reference sequence). The germline V and J ends were trimmed by 0 bases and 2 bases, with 14 bases remaining between them. The CDR3 DNA reads as TGTGCCAGCAGTTTATCTGGGCTCCGAGGCGGCAATCAGCCCCAGCATTTT. Its translation is CASSLSGLRGGNQPQHF.

V gene TRBV7-6 combines with J gene TRBJ2-7; 10 bases fit TRBD1. J lost 4 bases, V lost 3 bases, and 12 bases had no gene match. In germline, CDR1 is SGHVS, CDR2 FNYEAQ. The CDR3 contains 17 residues. The chain's CDR3 is CASSLVAGTGDAYEQYF. The CDR3 nucleotides read TGTGCCAGCAGCTTGGTCGCCGGGACAGGGGACGCTTACGAGCAGTACTTC.

V is TRBV29-1 and J is TRBJ2-5; possible D gene TRBD1, 6 bases. Per the germline V gene, CDR1 is SQVTM and CDR2 is ANQGSEA. V was trimmed by 7 bases and J by 1 base, leaving 10 bases between them. The CDR3 loop spans 12 amino acids. The CDR3 protein is CSAWDIQETQYF. As DNA, the CDR3 is TGCAGCGCGTGGGACATCCAAGAGACCCAGTACTTC.

The V and J genes are TRBV30 and TRBJ1-5; perhaps TRBD1 as D (6 bases). The ends were cut back, 3 bases at V and 10 bases at J, with 16 bases in the middle. This CDR3 comprises 13 residues. The germline CDR1 and CDR2 sequences are GTSNPN and SVGIG (reference sequence). The CDR3 is CAWSPGAVRPQHF. DNA for the CDR3: TGTGCCTGGAGCCCGGGGGCAGTACGTCCCCAGCATTTT.

This chain uses TRBV11-2 with TRBJ2-5, with 9 bases identical to TRBD1. This CDR3 is 16 amino acids long. Germline CDR1 reads SGHAT; CDR2 reads FQNNGV. Trimming removed 5 bases from V and 4 bases from J; junction bases left unmatched: 11. CDR3 region: CASSPRPRGQGETQYF. The CDR3 DNA follows: TGTGCCAGCAGCCCCCGCCCCCGGGGACAGGGAGAGACCCAGTACTTC.

This chain uses TRBV7-2 with TRBJ2-2; 8 nucleotides line up with TRBD2. Germline V lookup: CDR1 SGHTA, CDR2 FQGNSA. This CDR3 region has 15 residues. With 1 base clipped from V and 7 bases from J, the junction kept 5 bases outside the gene matches. The DNA of the CDR3 is TGTGCCAGCAGCTTAGGTAGCGGGGTTAGCGGGGAGCTGTTTTTT. This codes for CASSLGSGVSGELFF.

J is TRBJ2-1 and V is TRBV19; a weak D match, TRBD1 (5 bases). V lost 7 bases and J lost 6, with 16 bases in between. Germline values: CDR1 LNHDA, CDR2 SQIVND (reference sequence). The CDR3 extends over 14 amino acids. CDR3 sequence (DNA): TGTGCCAGTAAGGGCCAGGGAAGGGGCAATGAGCAGTTCTTC. Amino acid sequence: CASKGQGRGNEQFF.

This clone was observed a few times. This chain links TRBV30 with TRBJ1-2; D may be TRBD1 (5 bases). V gave up 6 bases and J gave up 1 base, with 6 bases separating them. The CDR3 is 11 residues long. Per the germline V gene, CDR1 is GTSNPN and CDR2 is SVGIG (reference sequence). The CDR3 is CACRGNYGYTF. CDR3 in DNA: TGTGCCTGTAGGGGTAACTATGGCTACACCTTC.